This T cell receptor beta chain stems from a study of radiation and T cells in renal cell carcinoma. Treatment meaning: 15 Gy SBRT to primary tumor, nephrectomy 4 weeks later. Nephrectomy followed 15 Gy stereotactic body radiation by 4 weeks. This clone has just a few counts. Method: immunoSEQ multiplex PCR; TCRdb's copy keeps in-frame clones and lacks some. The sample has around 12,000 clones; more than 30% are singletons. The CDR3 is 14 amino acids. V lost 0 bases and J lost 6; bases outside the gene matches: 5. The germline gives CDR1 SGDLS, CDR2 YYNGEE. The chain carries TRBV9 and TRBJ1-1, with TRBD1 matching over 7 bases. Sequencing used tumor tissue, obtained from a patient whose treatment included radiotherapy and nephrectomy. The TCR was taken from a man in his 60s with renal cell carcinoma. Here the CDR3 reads CASSVVTGVAEAFF. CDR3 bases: TGTGCCAGCAGCGTAGTCACAGGGGTCGCTGAAGCTTTCTTT.